These 3 T cell receptor beta chains were sequenced from one sample in a study of T cell responses to AZD1222 COVID-19 vaccine. TCRdb keeps only in-frame clones here, not all; method: immunoSEQ multiplex PCR. Among 240,000 or so clones, approximately 93% were seen once, and the ten largest hold around 0.58%. Here the sequenced sample was peripheral blood, taken on day 0 of AZD1222 vaccination. These receptor sequences come from an adult in good health.

The rearrangement uses TRBV7-9 and TRBJ1-1; D gene ambiguous. The CDR3 runs to 13 residues. Germline assignment: CDR1 SEHNR and CDR2 FQNEAQ (reference sequence). V shed 6 bases and J shed 0 bases, with 8 bases lying between them. CDR3 in amino acids: CASRQDMNTEAFF. CDR3 DNA: TGTGCCAGCAGACAAGACATGAACACTGAAGCTTTCTTT.

V is TRBV5-1 and J is TRBJ1-4; 7 bases agree with TRBD1. V gave up 3 bases and J gave up 2 bases; unmatched junction bases: 7. This CDR3 region has 16 residues. Germline V gives CDR1 SGHRS, CDR2 YFSETQ. The CDR3 loop is CASSWGTEATNEKLFF. CDR3 nucleotide sequence: TGCGCCAGCAGCTGGGGGACAGAAGCGACTAATGAAAAACTGTTTTTT.

The chain has TRBV2 and TRBJ1-1; D ambiguous. This CDR3 is 13 amino acids long. The ends were cut back, 6 bases at V and 0 bases at J, with 8 bases in the middle. CDR1 is SNHLY and CDR2 is FYNNEI in the germline V gene. The CDR3, as DNA: TGTGCCAGCAGGGTTACACTGAACACTGAAGCTTTCTTT. The encoded protein is CASRVTLNTEAFF. Based on the CDR3 plus reference TRBV2 and TRBJ1-1, the full variable domain is EPEVTQTPSHQVTQMGQEVILRCVPISNHLYFYWYRQILGQKVEFLVSFYNNEISEKSEIFDDQFSVERPDGSNFTLKIRSTKLEDSAMYFCASRVTLNTEAFFGQGTRLTVV.